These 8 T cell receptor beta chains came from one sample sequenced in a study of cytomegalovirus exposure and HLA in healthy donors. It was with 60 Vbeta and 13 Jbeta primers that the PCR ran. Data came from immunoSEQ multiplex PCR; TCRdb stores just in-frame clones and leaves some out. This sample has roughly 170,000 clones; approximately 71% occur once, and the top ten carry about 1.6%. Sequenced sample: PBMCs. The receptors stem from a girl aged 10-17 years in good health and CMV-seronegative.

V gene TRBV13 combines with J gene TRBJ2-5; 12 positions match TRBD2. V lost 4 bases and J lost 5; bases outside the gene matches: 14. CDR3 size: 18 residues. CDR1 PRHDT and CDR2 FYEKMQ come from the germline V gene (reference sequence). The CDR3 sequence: CASSSRTSGVPSGETQYF. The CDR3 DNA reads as TGTGCCAGCAGCTCCAGGACTAGCGGGGTACCCTCCGGGGAGACCCAGTACTTC. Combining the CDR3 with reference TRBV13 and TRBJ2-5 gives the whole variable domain AAGVIQSPRHLIKEKRETATLKCYPIPRHDTVYWYQQGPGQDPQFLISFYEKMQSDKGSIPDRFSAQQFSDYHSELNMSSLELGDSALYFCASSSRTSGVPSGETQYFGPGTRLLVL.

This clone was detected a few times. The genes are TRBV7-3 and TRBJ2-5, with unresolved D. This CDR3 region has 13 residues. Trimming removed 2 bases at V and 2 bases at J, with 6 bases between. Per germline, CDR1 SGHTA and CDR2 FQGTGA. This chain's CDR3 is CASSLGQQETQYF. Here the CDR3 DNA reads TGTGCCAGCAGCTTAGGGCAGCAAGAGACCCAGTACTTC. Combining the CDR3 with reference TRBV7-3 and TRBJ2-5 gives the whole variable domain GAGVSQTPSNKVTEKGKYVELRCDPISGHTALYWYRQSLGQGPEFLIYFQGTGAADDSGLPNDRFFAVRPEGSVSTLKIQRTERGDSAVYLCASSLGQQETQYFGPGTRLLVL.

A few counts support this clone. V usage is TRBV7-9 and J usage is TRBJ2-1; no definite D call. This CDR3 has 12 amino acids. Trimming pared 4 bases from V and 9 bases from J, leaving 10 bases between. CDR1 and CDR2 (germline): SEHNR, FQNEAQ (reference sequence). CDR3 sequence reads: CASSWNGGEQFF. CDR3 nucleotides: TGTGCCAGCAGCTGGAATGGCGGTGAGCAGTTCTTC. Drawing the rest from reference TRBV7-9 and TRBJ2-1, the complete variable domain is DTGVSQNPRHKITKRGQNVTFRCDPISEHNRLYWYRQTLGQGPEFLTYFQNEAQLEKSRLLSDRFSAERPKGSFSTLEIQRTEQGDSAMYLCASSWNGGEQFFGPGTRLTVL.

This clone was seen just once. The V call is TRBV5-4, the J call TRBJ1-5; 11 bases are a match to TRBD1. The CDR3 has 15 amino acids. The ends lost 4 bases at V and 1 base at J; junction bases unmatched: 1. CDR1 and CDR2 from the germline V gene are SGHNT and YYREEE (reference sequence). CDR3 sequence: CASSGQGASNQPQHF. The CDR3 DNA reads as TGTGCCAGCAGCGGACAGGGGGCGAGCAATCAGCCCCAGCATTTT.

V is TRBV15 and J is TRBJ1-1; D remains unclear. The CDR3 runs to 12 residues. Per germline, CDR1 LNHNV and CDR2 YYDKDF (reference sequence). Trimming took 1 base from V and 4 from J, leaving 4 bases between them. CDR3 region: CATSRVSTEAFF. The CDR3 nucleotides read TGTGCCACCAGCAGAGTTAGCACTGAAGCTTTCTTT.

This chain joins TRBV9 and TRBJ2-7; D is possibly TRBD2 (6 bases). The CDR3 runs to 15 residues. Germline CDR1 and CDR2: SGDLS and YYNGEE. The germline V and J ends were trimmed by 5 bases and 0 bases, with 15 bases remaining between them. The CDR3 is CASSPRDFSSYEQYF. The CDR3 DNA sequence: TGTGCCAGCAGTCCTCGGGACTTCAGCTCCTACGAGCAGTACTTC.

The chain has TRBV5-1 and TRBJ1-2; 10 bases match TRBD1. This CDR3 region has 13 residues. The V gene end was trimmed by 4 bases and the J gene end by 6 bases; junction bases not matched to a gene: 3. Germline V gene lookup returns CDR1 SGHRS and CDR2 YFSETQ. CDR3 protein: CASSRTGGDGYTF. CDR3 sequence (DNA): TGCGCCAGCAGCAGGACAGGGGGGGATGGCTACACCTTC.

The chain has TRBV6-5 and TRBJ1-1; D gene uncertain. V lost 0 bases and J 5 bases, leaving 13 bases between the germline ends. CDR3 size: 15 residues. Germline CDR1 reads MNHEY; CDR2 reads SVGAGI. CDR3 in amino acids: CASSYSSSGLTEAFF. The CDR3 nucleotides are TGTGCCAGCAGTTACTCGAGTTCGGGATTGACTGAAGCTTTCTTT.